This T cell receptor (beta chain) was sequenced during a study of blood T cell repertoires in COVID-19. The overall study: Samples representing acute and convalescent COVID-19 were sourced from the United States, Italy and Spain. In each case, the material was cDNA or gDNA derived from T cells, B-cell-depleted T cells, or PBMCs.

Per the authors' pipeline: Researchers report that nucleated cell counts were estimated from reference gene primer amplification. Produced via immunoSEQ multiplex PCR; TCRdb's table is partial and in-frame only. That table is the source of V, J and clone size, and D and trimming were worked out from the DNA. The sample includes over 110,000 clones, over 60% of them seen just once. V dropped 0 bases and J dropped 7 bases, with 18 bases sitting between them. Germline CDR1 is MNHEY and CDR2 is SVGAGI. The CDR3 consists of 16 residues. The table lists this clone with a few counts. This TCR was recovered from a man older than 75 with acute or convalescent COVID-19. The rearrangement links TRBV6-5 to TRBJ2-5, with a weak D call TRBD1 (6 bases). Sequences were obtained from peripheral blood. The CDR3 DNA sequence: TGTGCCAGCAGTTACTCGAGGGGGACGGGGCCCGGGACCCAGTACTTC. Translating it yields CASSYSRGTGPGTQYF.